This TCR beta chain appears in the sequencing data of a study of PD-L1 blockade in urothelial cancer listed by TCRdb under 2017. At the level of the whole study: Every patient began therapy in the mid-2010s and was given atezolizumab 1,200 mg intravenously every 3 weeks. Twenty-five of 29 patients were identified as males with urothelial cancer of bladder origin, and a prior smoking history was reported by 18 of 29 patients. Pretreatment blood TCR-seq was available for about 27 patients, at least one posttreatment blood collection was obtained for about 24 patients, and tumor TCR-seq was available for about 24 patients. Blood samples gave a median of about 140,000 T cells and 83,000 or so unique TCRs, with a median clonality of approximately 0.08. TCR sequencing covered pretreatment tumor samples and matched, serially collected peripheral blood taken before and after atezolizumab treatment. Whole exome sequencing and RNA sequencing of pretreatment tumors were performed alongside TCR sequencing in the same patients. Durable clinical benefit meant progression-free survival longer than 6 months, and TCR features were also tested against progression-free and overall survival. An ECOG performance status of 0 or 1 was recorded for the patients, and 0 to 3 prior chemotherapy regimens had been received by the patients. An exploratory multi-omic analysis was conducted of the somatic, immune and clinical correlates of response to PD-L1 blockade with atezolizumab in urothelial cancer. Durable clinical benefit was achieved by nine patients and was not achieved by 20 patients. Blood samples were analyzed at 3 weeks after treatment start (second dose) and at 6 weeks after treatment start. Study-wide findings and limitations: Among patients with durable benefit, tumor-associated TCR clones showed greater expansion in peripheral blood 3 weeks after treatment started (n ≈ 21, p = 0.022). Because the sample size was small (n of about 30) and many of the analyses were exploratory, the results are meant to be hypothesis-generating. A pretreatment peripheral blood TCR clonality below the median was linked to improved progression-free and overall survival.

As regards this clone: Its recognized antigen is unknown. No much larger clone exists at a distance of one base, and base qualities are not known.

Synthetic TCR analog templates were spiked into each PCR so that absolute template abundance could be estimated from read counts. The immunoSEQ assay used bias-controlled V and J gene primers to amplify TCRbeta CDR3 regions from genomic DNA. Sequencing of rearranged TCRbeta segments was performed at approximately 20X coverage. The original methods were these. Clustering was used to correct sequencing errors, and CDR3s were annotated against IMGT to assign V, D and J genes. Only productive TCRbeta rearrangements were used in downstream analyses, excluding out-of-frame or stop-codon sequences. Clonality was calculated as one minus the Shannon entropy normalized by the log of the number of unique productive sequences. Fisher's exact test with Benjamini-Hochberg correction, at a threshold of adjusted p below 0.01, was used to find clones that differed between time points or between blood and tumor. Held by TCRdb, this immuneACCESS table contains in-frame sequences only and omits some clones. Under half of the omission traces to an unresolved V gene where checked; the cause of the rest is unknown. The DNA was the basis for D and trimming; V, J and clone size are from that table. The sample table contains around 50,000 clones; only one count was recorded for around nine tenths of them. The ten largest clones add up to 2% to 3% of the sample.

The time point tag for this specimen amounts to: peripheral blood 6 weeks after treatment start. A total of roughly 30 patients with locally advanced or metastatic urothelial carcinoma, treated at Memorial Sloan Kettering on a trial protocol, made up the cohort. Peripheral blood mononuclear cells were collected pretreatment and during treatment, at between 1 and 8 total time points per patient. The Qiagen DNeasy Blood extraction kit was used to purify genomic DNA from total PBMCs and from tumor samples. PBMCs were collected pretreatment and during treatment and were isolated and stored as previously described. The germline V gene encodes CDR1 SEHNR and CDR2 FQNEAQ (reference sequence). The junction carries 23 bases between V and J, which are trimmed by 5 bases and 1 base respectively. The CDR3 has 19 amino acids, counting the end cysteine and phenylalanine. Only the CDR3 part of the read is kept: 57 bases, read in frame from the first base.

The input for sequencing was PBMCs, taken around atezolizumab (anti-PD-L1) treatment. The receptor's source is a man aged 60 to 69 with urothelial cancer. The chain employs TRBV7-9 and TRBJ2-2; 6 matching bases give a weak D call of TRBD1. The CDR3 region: CASSPLGAGQRVNTGELFF. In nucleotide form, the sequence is TGTGCCAGCAGCCCGCTGGGGGCAGGGCAACGGGTGAACACCGGGGAGCTGTTTTTT. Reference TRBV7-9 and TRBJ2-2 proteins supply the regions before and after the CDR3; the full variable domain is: DTGVSQNPRHKITKRGQNVTFRCDPISEHNRLYWYRQTLGQGPEFLTYFQNEAQLEKSRLLSDRFSAERPKGSFSTLEIQRTEQGDSAMYLCASSPLGAGQRVNTGELFFGEGSRLTVL.